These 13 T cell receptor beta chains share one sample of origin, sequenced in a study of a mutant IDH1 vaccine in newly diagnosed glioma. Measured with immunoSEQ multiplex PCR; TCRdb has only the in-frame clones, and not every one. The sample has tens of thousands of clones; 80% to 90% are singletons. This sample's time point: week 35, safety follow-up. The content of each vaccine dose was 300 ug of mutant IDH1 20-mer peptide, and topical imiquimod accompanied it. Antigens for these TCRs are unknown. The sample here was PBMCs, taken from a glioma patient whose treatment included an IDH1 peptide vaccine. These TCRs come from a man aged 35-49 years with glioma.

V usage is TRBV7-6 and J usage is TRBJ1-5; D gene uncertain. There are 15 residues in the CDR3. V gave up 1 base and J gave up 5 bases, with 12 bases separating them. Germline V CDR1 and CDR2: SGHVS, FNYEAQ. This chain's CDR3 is CASSLGSGWDQPQHF. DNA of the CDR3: TGTGCCAGCAGCTTAGGTTCCGGATGGGATCAGCCCCAGCATTTT.

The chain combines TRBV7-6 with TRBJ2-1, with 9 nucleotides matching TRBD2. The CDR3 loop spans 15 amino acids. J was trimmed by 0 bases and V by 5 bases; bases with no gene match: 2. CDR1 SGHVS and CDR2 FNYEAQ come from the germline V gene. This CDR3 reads CASSPGLASYNEQFF. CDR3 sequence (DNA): TGTGCCAGCAGCCCGGGACTAGCCTCCTACAATGAGCAGTTCTTC. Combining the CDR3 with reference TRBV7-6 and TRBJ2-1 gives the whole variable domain GAGVSQSPRYKVTKRGQDVALRCDPISGHVSLYWYRQALGQGPEFLTYFNYEAQQDKSGLPNDRFSAERPEGSISTLTIQRTEQRDSAMYRCASSPGLASYNEQFFGPGTRLTVL.

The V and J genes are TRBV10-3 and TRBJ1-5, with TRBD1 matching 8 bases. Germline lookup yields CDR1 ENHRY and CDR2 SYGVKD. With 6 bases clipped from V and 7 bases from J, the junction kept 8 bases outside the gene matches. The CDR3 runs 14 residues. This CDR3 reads CAISTGQGSQPQHF. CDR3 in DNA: TGTGCCATCAGCACCGGACAGGGCAGCCAGCCCCAGCATTTT.

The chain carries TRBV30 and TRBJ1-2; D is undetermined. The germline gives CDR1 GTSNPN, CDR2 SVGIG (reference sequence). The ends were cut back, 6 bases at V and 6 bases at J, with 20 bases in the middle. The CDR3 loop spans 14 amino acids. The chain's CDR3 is CACLVRTFHNGYTF. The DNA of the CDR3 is TGTGCCTGCCTCGTACGGACCTTCCACAATGGCTACACCTTC. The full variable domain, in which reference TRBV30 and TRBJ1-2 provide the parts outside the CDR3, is SQTIHQWPATLVQPVGSPLSLECTVEGTSNPNLYWYRQAAGRGLQLLFYSVGIGQISSEVPQNLSASRPQDRQFILSSKKLLLSDSGFYLCACLVRTFHNGYTFGSGTRLTVV.

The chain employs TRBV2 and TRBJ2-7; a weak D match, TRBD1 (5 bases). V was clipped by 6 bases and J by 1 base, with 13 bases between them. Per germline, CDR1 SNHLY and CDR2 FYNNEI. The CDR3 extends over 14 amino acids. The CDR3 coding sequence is TGTGCCAGCAGGTTCACAGGCCAATCCTACGAGCAGTACTTC. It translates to CASRFTGQSYEQYF.

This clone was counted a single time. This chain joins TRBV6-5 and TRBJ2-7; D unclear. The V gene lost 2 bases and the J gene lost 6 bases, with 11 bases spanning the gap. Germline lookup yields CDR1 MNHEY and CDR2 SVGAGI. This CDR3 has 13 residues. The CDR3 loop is CASSYPTAGEQYF. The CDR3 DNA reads TGTGCCAGCAGTTACCCGACCGCTGGCGAGCAGTACTTC.

The CDR3 DNA is TGTGCCAGCAGTTACCCCACCTACAATGAGCAGTTCTTC. This translates into CASSYPTYNEQFF. The V and J genes are TRBV6-5 and TRBJ2-1; D gene unclear. The CDR3 sequence is 13 residues long. Germline assignment: CDR1 MNHEY and CDR2 SVGAGI. V dropped 2 bases and J dropped 2 bases, with 4 bases sitting between them.

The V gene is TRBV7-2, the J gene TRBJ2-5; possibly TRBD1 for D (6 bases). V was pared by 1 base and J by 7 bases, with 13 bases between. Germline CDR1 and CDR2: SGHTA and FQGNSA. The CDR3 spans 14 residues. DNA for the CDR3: TGTGCCAGCAGCTTAGAAGGGGGAACAGGGACCCAGTACTTC. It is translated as CASSLEGGTGTQYF.

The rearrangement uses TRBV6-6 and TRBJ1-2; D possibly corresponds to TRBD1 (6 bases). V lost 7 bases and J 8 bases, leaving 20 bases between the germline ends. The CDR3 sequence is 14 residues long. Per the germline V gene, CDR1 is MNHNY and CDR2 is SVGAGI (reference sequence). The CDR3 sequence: CASIRVRGRGGYTF. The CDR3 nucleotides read TGTGCCAGCATCCGAGTCAGGGGAAGGGGGGGCTACACCTTC.

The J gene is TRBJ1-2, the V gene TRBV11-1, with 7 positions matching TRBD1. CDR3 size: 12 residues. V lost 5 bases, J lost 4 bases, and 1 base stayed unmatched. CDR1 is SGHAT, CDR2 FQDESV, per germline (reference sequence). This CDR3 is CASSGTAYGYTF. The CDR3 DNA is TGTGCCAGCAGCGGGACAGCCTATGGCTACACCTTC.

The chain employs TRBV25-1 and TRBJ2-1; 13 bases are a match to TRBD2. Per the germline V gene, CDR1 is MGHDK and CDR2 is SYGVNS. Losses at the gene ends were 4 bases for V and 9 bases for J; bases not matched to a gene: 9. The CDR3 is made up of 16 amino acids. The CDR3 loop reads CASSAAGTSGKGEQFF. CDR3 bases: TGTGCCAGCAGTGCCGCCGGGACTAGCGGGAAGGGTGAGCAGTTCTTC.

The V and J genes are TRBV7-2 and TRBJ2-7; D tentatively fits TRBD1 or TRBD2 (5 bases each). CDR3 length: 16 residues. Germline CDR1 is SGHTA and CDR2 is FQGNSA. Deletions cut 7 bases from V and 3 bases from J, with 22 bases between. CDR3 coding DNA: TGTGCCAGCACCTACCACTCGGGACCCAGATTCTACGAGCAGTACTTC. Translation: CASTYHSGPRFYEQYF.

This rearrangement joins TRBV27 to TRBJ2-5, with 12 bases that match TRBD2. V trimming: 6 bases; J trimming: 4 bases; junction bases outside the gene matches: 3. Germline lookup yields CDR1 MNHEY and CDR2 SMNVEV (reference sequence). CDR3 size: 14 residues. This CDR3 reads CASSPSGRGETQYF. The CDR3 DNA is TGTGCCAGCAGCCCTAGCGGGAGGGGAGAGACCCAGTACTTC.